Listed below are T cell receptor beta chains from one sample, sequenced in a study of T cell changes during pregnancy in multiple sclerosis. Assay: immunoSEQ multiplex PCR; the TCRdb copy retains only in-frame clones and omits some. The data show around 61,000 clones, with about 90% seen just once and 1.4% to 1.5% held by the top ten. Sequencing used peripheral blood, obtained in the third trimester of pregnancy. These receptors were obtained from a female donor in good health, enrolled as a control in a pregnancy study. CDR3s include the opening cysteine and the closing phenylalanine or tryptophan. Each record gives: D gene, clone size, V gene, J gene, CDR3 DNA, CDR3 protein. D genes are given only for firm matches. Some rows have no size entry. The others give once, few or many, or a class for an expanded clone.

D gene: .
clone size: .
V gene: TRBV19
J gene: TRBJ1-4
CDR3 DNA: TGTGCCAGTAGTTCCTTTCGGGGTTCCGTCCTGTTT
CDR3 protein: CASSSFRGSVLF

D gene: .
clone size: .
V gene: TRBV12-5
J gene: TRBJ2-7
CDR3 DNA: TGTGCTAGTGGTTTGGTATCTAGCCCAACCTACGAGCAGTACTTC
CDR3 protein: CASGLVSSPTYEQYF

D gene: .
clone size: .
V gene: TRBV5-4
J gene: TRBJ1-4
CDR3 DNA: TGTGCCAGCAGCAAGGGAGGGGCTAATGAAAAACTGTTTTTT
CDR3 protein: CASSKGGANEKLFF

D gene: .
clone size: .
V gene: TRBV6-5
J gene: TRBJ1-1
CDR3 DNA: TGTGCCAGCAGATACACAGGGATGGTAGGAGCTTTCTTT
CDR3 protein: CASRYTGMVGAFF

D gene: TRBD2
clone size: once
V gene: TRBV19
J gene: TRBJ2-3
CDR3 DNA: TGTGCCAGTAGTCCCGGGGGGGGGACAGATACGCAGTATTTT
CDR3 protein: CASSPGGGTDTQYF

D gene: .
clone size: .
V gene: TRBV7-9
J gene: TRBJ2-1
CDR3 DNA: TGTGCCAGCAGCCTTTCCTTTAGTAAGTCCTACAATGAGCAGTTCTTC
CDR3 protein: CASSLSFSKSYNEQFF

D gene: .
clone size: .
V gene: TRBV5-1
J gene: TRBJ2-2
CDR3 DNA: TGCGCCAGCAGCTTGTGGTCAGAGAACACCGGGGAGCTGTTTTTT
CDR3 protein: CASSLWSENTGELFF

D gene: .
clone size: .
V gene: TRBV7-3
J gene: TRBJ2-7
CDR3 DNA: TGTGCCAGCAGCGCCGGAAGGGGCGATGGTAGCGAGCAGTACTTC
CDR3 protein: CASSAGRGDGSEQYF

D gene: .
clone size: .
V gene: TRBV11-1
J gene: TRBJ2-5
CDR3 DNA: TGTGCCAGCAGCTTATCCCTCTCTTTCGGGTTCGAAGAGACCCAGTACTTC
CDR3 protein: CASSLSLSFGFEETQYF

D gene: .
clone size: .
V gene: TRBV5-4
J gene: TRBJ1-5
CDR3 DNA: TGTGCCAGCAGCTTGTACGGCAGGAGCAATCAGCCCCAGCATTTT
CDR3 protein: CASSLYGRSNQPQHF

D gene: .
clone size: .
V gene: TRBV13
J gene: TRBJ1-6
CDR3 DNA: TGTGCCAGCAGGTCCCTCCAGGGTCGAAATTCACCCCTCCACTTT
CDR3 protein: CASRSLQGRNSPLHF

D gene: TRBD1
clone size: few
V gene: TRBV4-3
J gene: TRBJ2-7
CDR3 DNA: TGCGCCAGCAGCCAAGCGCCGACAGGGAACGAGCAGTACTTC
CDR3 protein: CASSQAPTGNEQYF

D gene: .
clone size: once
V gene: TRBV30
J gene: TRBJ1-4
CDR3 DNA: TGTGCCTGGAGCCAGGGGTTCGGTGAAAAACTGTTTTTT
CDR3 protein: CAWSQGFGEKLFF

D gene: TRBD1
clone size: once
V gene: TRBV6-6
J gene: TRBJ1-2
CDR3 DNA: TGTGCCGCTACGGTGGGGGGACAGGCCTATGGCTACACCTTC
CDR3 protein: CAATVGGQAYGYTF

D gene: TRBD1
clone size: .
V gene: TRBV5-1
J gene: TRBJ2-7
CDR3 DNA: TGCGCCAGCAGAGGTGAGACAGGGGATTACGAGCAGTACTTC
CDR3 protein: CASRGETGDYEQYF

D gene: TRBD1
clone size: .
V gene: TRBV5-1
J gene: TRBJ2-1
CDR3 DNA: TGCGCCAGCAGCTTAACCCCCCTCCTGGGACAGGGACAGTTCTTC
CDR3 protein: CASSLTPLLGQGQFF

D gene: TRBD1
clone size: few
V gene: TRBV6-5
J gene: TRBJ1-6
CDR3 DNA: TGTGCCGGAGCGGGACAGGTGAATTCACCCCTCCACTTT
CDR3 protein: CAGAGQVNSPLHF

D gene: .
clone size: once
V gene: TRBV9
J gene: TRBJ1-2
CDR3 DNA: TGTGCCAGCAGGCAGGGGTCTGGCTACACCTTC
CDR3 protein: CASRQGSGYTF

D gene: TRBD1
clone size: .
V gene: TRBV13
J gene: TRBJ2-7
CDR3 DNA: TGTGCCAGCAGCTTAGGAGGGACAGGGTCCTACGAGCAGTACTTC
CDR3 protein: CASSLGGTGSYEQYF

D gene: TRBD1
clone size: .
V gene: TRBV18
J gene: TRBJ1-1
CDR3 DNA: TGTGCCAGCTCCCCCGGGACAGGGGAAGCTTTCTTT
CDR3 protein: CASSPGTGEAFF

D gene: TRBD2
clone size: .
V gene: TRBV2
J gene: TRBJ2-4
CDR3 DNA: TGTGCCAGCAGTGAGACTAGCGTAAAAAACATTCAGTACTTC
CDR3 protein: CASSETSVKNIQYF

D gene: TRBD1
clone size: .
V gene: TRBV19
J gene: TRBJ2-3
CDR3 DNA: TGTGCCAGTAGCGACAGGGCGGCAGATACGCAGTATTTT
CDR3 protein: CASSDRAADTQYF

D gene: .
clone size: .
V gene: TRBV18
J gene: TRBJ1-2
CDR3 DNA: TGTGCCAGCTCCAAGGACACCTTGGGCTACACCTTC
CDR3 protein: CASSKDTLGYTF

D gene: .
clone size: .
V gene: TRBV9
J gene: TRBJ1-4
CDR3 DNA: TGTGCCAGCAGCGTAGCCCTGGGAGGGGAAAGTGAAAAACTGTTTTTT
CDR3 protein: CASSVALGGESEKLFF

D gene: .
clone size: .
V gene: TRBV19
J gene: TRBJ2-7
CDR3 DNA: TGTGCCAGTAGTCTCCCGGGGAGTCTCTCCTACGAGCAGTACTTC
CDR3 protein: CASSLPGSLSYEQYF

D gene: .
clone size: .
V gene: TRBV18
J gene: TRBJ2-1
CDR3 DNA: TGTGCCAGCTCACCGGGGAGGACCGAGCAGTTCTTC
CDR3 protein: CASSPGRTEQFF

D gene: TRBD1
clone size: .
V gene: TRBV10-3
J gene: TRBJ1-5
CDR3 DNA: TGTGCCATCAAGGAGGGACAGGGCAATCAGCCCCAGCATTTT
CDR3 protein: CAIKEGQGNQPQHF

D gene: .
clone size: .
V gene: TRBV19
J gene: TRBJ2-7
CDR3 DNA: TGTGCCAGTAGTGCCGACGGAGTCTACGAGCAGTACTTC
CDR3 protein: CASSADGVYEQYF

D gene: TRBD1
clone size: .
V gene: TRBV4-3
J gene: TRBJ2-6
CDR3 DNA: TGCGCCAGCAGCCAAGGGGACAGGGAGCGCTCTGGGGCCAACGTCCTGACTTTC
CDR3 protein: CASSQGDRERSGANVLTF

D gene: .
clone size: once
V gene: TRBV4-1
J gene: TRBJ1-5
CDR3 DNA: TGCGCCAGCAGCCAAGATTTCCGCGGGCAGAGCCAGCCCCAGCATTTT
CDR3 protein: CASSQDFRGQSQPQHF

D gene: .
clone size: .
V gene: TRBV5-6
J gene: TRBJ1-1
CDR3 DNA: TGTGCCAGCAGCTTGGATCCCCGAGCCCCTGAAGCTTTCTTT
CDR3 protein: CASSLDPRAPEAFF

D gene: TRBD1
clone size: .
V gene: TRBV7-9
J gene: TRBJ1-1
CDR3 DNA: TGTGCCAGCAGCTTTGGAGGGTTCTTCAAGGGACAGTTGAACACTGAAGCTTTCTTT
CDR3 protein: CASSFGGFFKGQLNTEAFF

D gene: TRBD1
clone size: .
V gene: TRBV10-3
J gene: TRBJ1-1
CDR3 DNA: TGTGCCATCAGTACAGGGGGTTACACTGAAGCTTTCTTT
CDR3 protein: CAISTGGYTEAFF

D gene: TRBD1
clone size: .
V gene: TRBV6-5
J gene: TRBJ2-2
CDR3 DNA: TGTGCCAGCAAAAGGGAGGACAGGGGGGCCGGGGAGCTGTTTTTT
CDR3 protein: CASKREDRGAGELFF

D gene: .
clone size: .
V gene: TRBV11-2
J gene: TRBJ1-1
CDR3 DNA: TGTGCCAGCAGCTTAATAAGCCAAGCTTTCTTT
CDR3 protein: CASSLISQAFF

D gene: TRBD2
clone size: .
V gene: TRBV7-2
J gene: TRBJ2-7
CDR3 DNA: TGTGCCAGCAGCTTAGGTTGGAGCGGGGGCTACCGGTACGAGCAGTACTTC
CDR3 protein: CASSLGWSGGYRYEQYF

D gene: .
clone size: few
V gene: TRBV7-9
J gene: TRBJ1-1
CDR3 DNA: TGTGCCAGCAGGAGCCTCCGAGGGGCTTTCTTT
CDR3 protein: CASRSLRGAFF

D gene: TRBD2
clone size: .
V gene: TRBV18
J gene: TRBJ2-1
CDR3 DNA: TGTGCCAGCTCACCCCGGGGGGCCTACAATGAGCAGTTCTTC
CDR3 protein: CASSPRGAYNEQFF

D gene: .
clone size: .
V gene: TRBV7-2
J gene: TRBJ1-5
CDR3 DNA: TGTGCCAGCCGACCGGGACTGAATAGCAATCAGCCCCAGCATTTT
CDR3 protein: CASRPGLNSNQPQHF

D gene: .
clone size: .
V gene: TRBV6-6
J gene: TRBJ2-1
CDR3 DNA: TGTGCCAGCATCAAAGGGGGTGAGCAGTTCTTC
CDR3 protein: CASIKGGEQFF

D gene: .
clone size: .
V gene: TRBV28
J gene: TRBJ1-3
CDR3 DNA: TGTGCCAGCAGATATCAGGGTGGCGCTGGAAACACCATATATTTT
CDR3 protein: CASRYQGGAGNTIYF

D gene: .
clone size: .
V gene: TRBV7-9
J gene: TRBJ1-1
CDR3 DNA: TGTGCCAGCACCCCGACAGGAAATTGGCAAGCTTTCTTT
CDR3 protein: CASTPTGNWQAFF

D gene: .
clone size: .
V gene: TRBV29-1
J gene: TRBJ1-1
CDR3 DNA: TGCAGCGTTCCAGTCGGGGGGGAGAACACTGAAGCTTTCTTT
CDR3 protein: CSVPVGGENTEAFF

D gene: TRBD1
clone size: few
V gene: TRBV28
J gene: TRBJ1-1
CDR3 DNA: TGTGCCAGCAGCACAGGGGGCGCGACTTTCTTT
CDR3 protein: CASSTGGATFF

D gene: TRBD1
clone size: .
V gene: TRBV4-3
J gene: TRBJ2-7
CDR3 DNA: TGCGCCAGCAGCCCCGGGACAGGAGCCTACGAGCAGTACTTC
CDR3 protein: CASSPGTGAYEQYF

D gene: .
clone size: .
V gene: TRBV20-1
J gene: TRBJ1-1
CDR3 DNA: TGCAGTGCAACGAGGGTAGGTGAAGCTTTCTTT
CDR3 protein: CSATRVGEAFF

D gene: .
clone size: .
V gene: TRBV30
J gene: TRBJ1-3
CDR3 DNA: TGTGCCTGGAGTAAGACACCTGGAAACACCATATATTTT
CDR3 protein: CAWSKTPGNTIYF

D gene: .
clone size: .
V gene: TRBV28
J gene: TRBJ1-1
CDR3 DNA: TGTGCCAGCACCCCTCAATCCGCTATGAACACTGAAGCTTTCTTT
CDR3 protein: CASTPQSAMNTEAFF

D gene: TRBD1
clone size: .
V gene: TRBV27
J gene: TRBJ2-2
CDR3 DNA: TGTGCCAGCAGTTTAACCGGGACAGTTAACACCGGGGAGCTGTTTTTT
CDR3 protein: CASSLTGTVNTGELFF

D gene: .
clone size: .
V gene: TRBV2
J gene: TRBJ2-2
CDR3 DNA: TGTGCCAGCACCGTGGCAGGGACCGGGGAGCTGTTTTTT
CDR3 protein: CASTVAGTGELFF

D gene: TRBD1
clone size: .
V gene: TRBV7-2
J gene: TRBJ1-6
CDR3 DNA: TGTGCCAGCAGCTTTACAGGGGGGCTAAATAATTCACCCCTCCACTTT
CDR3 protein: CASSFTGGLNNSPLHF